This T cell receptor (beta chain) stems from a study of cytomegalovirus exposure and HLA in healthy donors. Study results and limitations: Sequencing likely generated an artifact that appeared as a cluster of highly shared sequence variants. It was reported in a later analysis that an Asian-associated ancestry cluster showed fewer N-insertions than the approximately 690-donor mean.

Amplification used 60 Vbeta primers and 13 Jbeta primers. Profiling relied on immunoSEQ multiplex PCR, and the TCRdb table lists in-frame clones only, not all of them. The sample consists of 150,000 to 200,000 clones, under 90% of them appearing once. As concerns this clone: Its cognate antigen is unknown.

The clonotype comes from a man aged 18 to 30 in good health and CMV-seronegative. Material for sequencing was PBMCs.

The CDR3 DNA is TGTGCCAGCAGCTTATTACAGGGGCAAGAGACCCAGTACTTC. It translates to CASSLLQGQETQYF. The chain employs TRBV7-6 and TRBJ2-5; 7 bases align to TRBD1. V was pared by 2 bases and J by 2 bases, with 2 bases of the junction left unmatched. The CDR3 contains 14 residues. Looked up from germline, CDR1 is SGHVS and CDR2 is FNYEAQ.